What follows describes a single TCR beta chain. Trimming pared 2 bases from V and 8 bases from J, leaving 20 bases between. CDR1 and CDR2 (germline): SGHRS, YFSETQ. The CDR3 totals 16 residues. How the authors handled the data: Amplifying reference gene primers gave estimates of nucleated cell counts. The assay was immunoSEQ multiplex PCR, and TCRdb's table has in-frame clones only and misses some. That table supplies the V and J calls and clone size; D and trimming were determined from the DNA. Of some 340,000 clones listed, around 86% are singletons. Participants, about 18 to 89 years old, spanned 24 US areas. This sample was included in a study of blood T cell repertoires in COVID-19. Study summary: COVID-19 samples from acute and convalescent phases originated in the United States, Italy and Spain.

The clonotype originates from a woman between 45 and 65 years old who had recovered from COVID-19. Sequenced material: PBMCs or T cells enriched from blood (not recorded which). The chain links TRBV5-1 to TRBJ2-4; the D gene is possibly TRBD2 (5 bases). The DNA of the CDR3 is TGCGCCAGCAGCTTCGGTGCTAGCACCAACGGGGACATTCAGTACTTC. Its translation is CASSFGASTNGDIQYF.